The sequence of this T cell receptor beta chain was determined in a study of spatial heterogeneity in lung cancer. Study-level points and caveats: One measure, the expanded intratumoral alpha and beta TCR count, tracked tumor mutation counts. About 7.7% of tumor T cells for alpha chains and approximately 13% for beta chains were estimated to be covered.

This clonotype is medium-sized in the sample. Its antigen is not known. As to time point: sample taken at primary tumor resection. TCRdb used MiXCR to reprocess the 5' RACE reads, holding one entry per CDR3 protein. The data show almost 7,000 distinct CDR3 sequences, roughly 13% seen once. This material consisted of lung tumor tissue, taken at surgery. The source of this sequence is a male donor with early-stage non-small cell lung cancer.

The CDR3 DNA reads TGTGCCAGCAGCGTAGAGGCCTATGCGGGCAGGGGAGGCTATGGCTACACCTTC. Residues: CASSVEAYAGRGGYGYTF. The genes are TRBV9 and TRBJ1-2, with D possibly matching TRBD1 (6 bases). V was cut by 0 bases and J by 4 bases, with 22 bases left in between. CDR3 size: 18 residues. In germline, CDR1 is SGDLS, CDR2 YYNGEE.